These 6 T cell receptor beta chains came from one sample sequenced in a study of T cell responses to AZD1222 COVID-19 vaccine. TCRdb's table, derived via immunoSEQ multiplex PCR, lists solely in-frame clones and lacks some. The table shows 200,000 to 250,000 clones, with 85% to 95% occurring only once. The sequencing used peripheral blood, collected on day 0 of MenACWY control vaccination. These receptors were obtained from an adult in good health.

The chain is built from TRBV3-1 (or the pseudogene TRBV3-2) and TRBJ2-7; D is perhaps TRBD2 (5 bases). The length of the CDR3 is 13 residues. Germline V gives CDR1 LGHDT, CDR2 YNNKEL (reference sequence). V was trimmed by 1 base and J by 3 bases, leaving 7 bases between them. This chain's CDR3 is CASSQGTVYEQYF. The CDR3 DNA is TGTGCCAGCAGCCAAGGGACTGTCTACGAGCAGTACTTC.

This clone was counted only a few times. The rearrangement joins TRBV3-1 (or the pseudogene TRBV3-2) to TRBJ2-1; 8 bases agree with TRBD1. The germline V gene encodes CDR1 LGHDT and CDR2 YNNKEL (reference sequence). There are 14 residues in the CDR3. V shed 4 bases and J 7 bases; nucleotides not matched to a gene: 6. Here the CDR3 reads CASSRQGATNEQFF. DNA of the CDR3: TGTGCCAGCAGCCGGCAGGGGGCAACAAATGAGCAGTTCTTC.

This clone was observed a single time. V gene TRBV6-1 combines with J gene TRBJ1-2, with 9 bases matching TRBD1. CDR3 size: 16 residues. V trimming: 3 bases; J trimming: 2 bases; junction bases outside the gene matches: 7. Germline values: CDR1 MNHNS, CDR2 SASEGT. The CDR3 is CASSEMDRGLNYGYTF. The DNA for the CDR3 is TGTGCCAGCAGTGAGATGGACAGGGGATTAAACTATGGCTACACCTTC.

The chain has TRBV30 and TRBJ1-2; D gene uncertain. The CDR3 sequence is 12 residues long. CDR1 is GTSNPN, CDR2 SVGIG, per germline (reference sequence). V was shortened by 0 bases and J by 7 bases, with 9 bases between the two germline ends. The CDR3 is CAWSVSAGGYTF. CDR3 nucleotides: TGTGCCTGGAGTGTATCCGCTGGTGGCTACACCTTC.

The sample holds one count of this clone. J is TRBJ1-1 and V is TRBV3-1 (or the pseudogene TRBV3-2), with unresolved D. Germline V lookup: CDR1 LGHDT, CDR2 YNNKEL (reference sequence). The CDR3 has 14 amino acids. V was pared by 0 bases and J by 7 bases, with 12 bases between. The CDR3 is CASSQDSPEGEAFF. The CDR3, as DNA: TGTGCCAGCAGCCAAGATTCACCGGAAGGTGAAGCTTTCTTT.

The rearrangement uses TRBV28 and TRBJ2-3, with 12 nucleotides matching TRBD2. The CDR3 spans 17 residues. The trim removed 2 bases at V and 4 bases at J, leaving 7 bases unmatched. Per the germline V gene, CDR1 is MDHEN and CDR2 is SYDVKM. CDR3 DNA: TGTGCCAGCAGTTTAGAGAGACTAGCGGGGGCGGCAGATACGCAGTATTTT. It encodes CASSLERLAGAADTQYF.